The T cell receptor (beta chain) under discussion was sequenced for a study of T cell repertoires in cytomegalovirus infection. The wider study: Through public TCR beta signatures, both CMV infection and matching HLA type were indicated.

Between the trimmed V and J ends, which lost 1 base and 8 bases, there was a span of 8 bases. Per germline, CDR1 MRHNA and CDR2 SNTAGT. This CDR3 region has 12 residues. The study, taken as a whole, reports: There were HLA-C-restricted CMV-specific TCR beta clonotypes dominating the ex vivo response. Summed public TCR beta family frequency identified CMV carriers bearing the relevant HLA.

TCRdb ran MiXCR on the reads and lists one entry per CDR3 protein. Of a few hundred thousand distinct CDR3 sequences detected, 33% appear once; the ten largest clones hold roughly a sixth. This clonotype occurred a few times. Its matching antigen is unknown. V is TRBV6-4 and J is TRBJ1-2; no reliable D call. The sample here was cultured PBMCs, taken from culture after CMV antigen stimulation. The sequence came from a human donor in good health (CMV status not recorded). Some clones in this sample may be carry-over from other donors' samples. CDR3 residues: CASSDFGEGYTF. For the CDR3, the DNA is TGTGCCAGCAGTGACTTCGGTGAGGGCTACACCTTC.